The clone carrying this T cell receptor (beta chain) was recorded only once. What it binds is unknown. The sample originates from a study of OX40 agonist ivuxolimab in advanced cancers. Study background: The study enrolled dose-escalation patients with hepatocellular carcinoma, melanoma, renal cell or head and neck cancer. Study results and limitations: In a subset of nonresponders, normalized T-cell clonal expansion was also low. Compared with others, partial responders at 0.1-3.0 mg/kg displayed clonal expansion among the lowest.

Prior autoimmune disease or systemic immunosuppression barred patients. TCRdb's copy holds only in-frame clones and misses some; the assay was immunoSEQ multiplex PCR. The sample lists tens of thousands of clones, about 88% occurring once. The clonotype originates from an adult with an advanced solid tumor such as melanoma, head and neck, liver or kidney cancer. The sample consisted of CD4+ or CD8+ T cells sorted from blood, taken in a trial of the OX40 agonist ivuxolimab.

Written as DNA, the CDR3 is TGCGCCAGCAGCTTGAGGACAGGGGCAACTAATGAAAAACTGTTTTTT. Its translation: CASSLRTGATNEKLFF. The rearrangement uses TRBV5-1 and TRBJ1-4; 9 nucleotides line up with TRBD1. Germline loops: CDR1 SGHRS, CDR2 YFSETQ. This CDR3 has 16 amino acids. J gave up 0 bases and V 1 base, and 1 base lay outside the gene matches.